Shown below are 27 T cell receptor beta chains from a single sample sequenced in a study of T cell changes during pregnancy in multiple sclerosis. Repertoires were generated with immunoSEQ multiplex PCR, while TCRdb's copy carries only in-frame clones and drops some. The sample contains 56,000 or so clones, around nine tenths of which appear only once. Sequences were derived from CD4+ T cells from peripheral blood mononuclear cells, sampled in the third trimester of pregnancy. The receptors were gathered from a female donor with multiple sclerosis, enrolled in a pregnancy study.

This clone was seen a handful of times. This chain connects TRBV11-1 to TRBJ2-7, with TRBD1 matching 7 bases. Per the germline V gene, CDR1 is SGHAT and CDR2 is FQDESV (reference sequence). This CDR3 spans 15 amino acids. The V gene end was trimmed by 1 base and the J gene end by 2 bases; junction bases not matched to a gene: 5. The CDR3 loop is CASSLDPTGPYEQYF. CDR3 bases: TGTGCCAGCAGCTTAGACCCGACAGGGCCCTACGAGCAGTACTTC.

The chain carries TRBV28 and TRBJ1-5; D perhaps matches TRBD1 (6 bases). The CDR3 runs 12 residues. Trimming removed 5 bases at V and 5 bases at J, with 7 bases between. Per the germline V gene, CDR1 is MDHEN and CDR2 is SYDVKM. CDR3: CASSPGDQPQHF. For the CDR3, the DNA is TGTGCCAGCAGTCCAGGGGATCAGCCCCAGCATTTT.

The V gene is TRBV19, the J gene TRBJ2-6; possible D gene TRBD1, 6 bases. The germline V and J ends were trimmed by 5 bases and 0 bases, with 14 bases remaining between them. Germline V CDR1 and CDR2: LNHDA, SQIVND (reference sequence). The CDR3 has 17 amino acids. For the CDR3, the DNA is TGTGCCAGTAGTCTACAGGGCCACAGCTCTGGGGCCAACGTCCTGACTTTC. It translates to CASSLQGHSSGANVLTF.

V gene TRBV7-3 combines with J gene TRBJ2-3, with D possibly matching TRBD2 (6 bases). This CDR3 spans 14 amino acids. The V end was cut by 4 bases, the J end by 2 bases, with 10 bases between. Germline V gene data show CDR1 as SGHTA and CDR2 as FQGTGA. The CDR3 loop is CASSSGTYTDTQYF. DNA for the CDR3: TGTGCCAGCAGCTCCGGGACTTACACAGATACGCAGTATTTT. The whole variable domain, filled in from reference TRBV7-3 and TRBJ2-3, reads GAGVSQTPSNKVTEKGKYVELRCDPISGHTALYWYRQSLGQGPEFLIYFQGTGAADDSGLPNDRFFAVRPEGSVSTLKIQRTERGDSAVYLCASSSGTYTDTQYFGPGTRLTVL.

This chain joins TRBV7-3 and TRBJ2-6, with no clear D. The germline CDR1 and CDR2 sequences are SGHTA and FQGTGA. CDR3 size: 13 residues. The V gene lost 3 bases and the J gene lost 2 bases, with 2 bases spanning the gap. The CDR3 coding sequence is TGTGCCAGCAGCTTCGCTGGGGCCAACGTCCTGACTTTC. Its translation is CASSFAGANVLTF.

The rearrangement uses TRBV7-9 and TRBJ2-1; 11 positions agree with TRBD2. Germline trimming cut 7 bases from V and 0 bases from J; bases unmatched to any gene: 5. The CDR3 length is 16 residues. The germline V gene has CDR1 SEHNR and CDR2 FQNEAQ (reference sequence). The CDR3 region is CASIPGLADSYNEQFF. CDR3 bases: TGTGCCAGCATCCCGGGACTAGCGGACTCCTACAATGAGCAGTTCTTC. The full variable domain, with the rest looked up from reference TRBV7-9 and TRBJ2-1, is DTGVSQNPRHKITKRGQNVTFRCDPISEHNRLYWYRQTLGQGPEFLTYFQNEAQLEKSRLLSDRFSAERPKGSFSTLEIQRTEQGDSAMYLCASIPGLADSYNEQFFGPGTRLTVL.

The rearrangement joins TRBV27 to TRBJ1-1, with a weak D call TRBD1 (6 bases). Trimming left V 6 bases short and J 11 bases short, with 16 bases between. This CDR3 is built from 12 residues. In germline, CDR1 is MNHEY, CDR2 SMNVEV (reference sequence). In DNA, the CDR3 is TGTGCCAGCAGCCCATTCGGACAGCCTGCTTTCTTT. Translating gives CASSPFGQPAFF.

The genes are TRBV27 and TRBJ2-1; 9 bases match TRBD1. Germline values: CDR1 MNHEY, CDR2 SMNVEV (reference sequence). The CDR3 covers 15 residues. With V trimmed by 5 bases and J by 2 bases, 4 bases remained unmatched. CDR3 in DNA: TGTGCCAGCAGTCAGGACAGGGGCGCCTACAATGAGCAGTTCTTC. This sequence encodes CASSQDRGAYNEQFF.

The chain employs TRBV5-1 and TRBJ2-1, with D perhaps matching TRBD2 (6 bases). The germline CDR1 and CDR2 sequences are SGHRS and YFSETQ. V lost 4 bases, J lost 6 bases, and 14 bases lay in between. This CDR3 contains 14 residues. The CDR3 DNA follows: TGCGCCAGCAGCCCCCGTGGGGGGTCCAATGAGCAGTTCTTC. It is translated as CASSPRGGSNEQFF. Together with reference TRBV5-1 and TRBJ2-1, the CDR3 gives the full variable domain: KAGVTQTPRYLIKTRGQQVTLSCSPISGHRSVSWYQQTPGQGLQFLFEYFSETQRNKGNFPGRFSGRQFSNSRSEMNVSTLELGDSALYLCASSPRGGSNEQFFGPGTRLTVL.

The chain uses TRBV9 and TRBJ2-7; TRBD1 matches at 12 bases. Germline V lookup: CDR1 SGDLS, CDR2 YYNGEE. The V segment lost 4 bases and the J segment 6 bases; nucleotides outside the gene matches: 8. The CDR3 is 15 amino acids. CDR3 coding DNA: TGTGCCAGCAGCCCCGGGGACAGGGGGCGGGCCGAGCAGTACTTC. Translated, it gives CASSPGDRGRAEQYF.

CDR3 sequence: CASGLVLGRLAGAEFANTGELFF. CDR3 coding DNA: TGTGCTAGTGGTTTGGTACTTGGTCGACTAGCGGGGGCCGAGTTCGCGAACACCGGGGAGCTGTTTTTT. The chain couples TRBV12-5 to TRBJ2-2, with 12 bases that match TRBD2. The CDR3 has 23 amino acids. The J segment lost 0 bases and the V segment lost 0 bases, leaving 17 bases of the junction unmatched. CDR1 is LGHNT, CDR2 FRNRAP, per germline.

The rearrangement links TRBV19 to TRBJ1-5, with 7 bases matching TRBD1. The CDR3 is 14 amino acids. J gave up 4 bases and V 9 bases, and 9 bases lay outside the gene matches. The germline gives CDR1 LNHDA, CDR2 SQIVND (reference sequence). Here the CDR3 DNA reads TGTGCCAGCCTGGCCACAGGGGCTAATCAGCCCCAGCATTTT. This translates into CASLATGANQPQHF.

The chain couples TRBV2 to TRBJ1-5; maybe TRBD1 (6 bases). The CDR3 has 14 amino acids. Trimming cost V 3 bases and J 5 bases, with 11 bases left between them. Germline V gene lookup returns CDR1 SNHLY and CDR2 FYNNEI. The CDR3 loop is CASSDPDRDQPQHF. The CDR3 region has the DNA TGTGCCAGCAGTGATCCGGACAGAGATCAGCCCCAGCATTTT.

The chain combines TRBV5-1 with TRBJ1-1; weak D call: TRBD1 (5 bases). Germline V gives CDR1 SGHRS, CDR2 YFSETQ. The CDR3 sequence is 15 residues long. V lost 0 bases, J lost 4 bases, and 13 bases lay in between. CDR3 bases: TGCGCCAGCAGCTTGGGCGGGGGAACGAGCACTGAAGCTTTCTTT. This sequence encodes CASSLGGGTSTEAFF.

This clone has more than one count but fewer than ten. This chain joins TRBV29-1 and TRBJ2-5, with D hard to call. Germline CDR1 is SQVTM and CDR2 is ANQGSEA. The CDR3 is 11 residues long. Trimming took off 4 bases at V and 3 bases at J, with 6 bases between the two ends. The CDR3 spells CSVARKETQYF. Here the CDR3 DNA reads TGCAGCGTTGCGAGAAAAGAGACCCAGTACTTC.

This chain joins TRBV19 and TRBJ2-7; weak D call: TRBD2 (5 bases). Germline V lookup: CDR1 LNHDA, CDR2 SQIVND (reference sequence). The CDR3 has 12 amino acids. Trimming shortened V by 4 bases and J by 4 bases, and 8 bases separated the two germline ends. The CDR3 DNA is TGTGCCAGTAGTAGAGGCGGGTACGAGCAGTACTTC. It specifies CASSRGGYEQYF.

About this clone: Relative to the germline gene, one junction end is altered; a read error may explain this. The V gene is TRBV2, the J gene TRBJ2-7; D might be TRBD1 (5 bases). The germline V gene encodes CDR1 SNHLY and CDR2 FYNNEI. The CDR3 has 11 amino acids. The CDR3 sequence: CANSADSEQYF. The DNA of the CDR3 is TGTGCCAACAGTGCCGACAGTGAGCAGTACTTC.

V is TRBV5-4 and J is TRBJ2-7; 7 bases are a match to TRBD1. V shed 3 bases and J 3 bases; nucleotides not matched to a gene: 6. Germline-derived CDR1 and CDR2 are SGHNT and YYREEE (reference sequence). This CDR3 comprises 14 residues. DNA of the CDR3: TGTGCCAGCAGCTCTTATACAGGGGACTACGAGCAGTACTTC. This encodes CASSSYTGDYEQYF.

Turning to this clone: A read error may produce the germline difference seen at one junction end. The V and J genes are TRBV19 and TRBJ2-1, with 11 bases aligning to TRBD2. Germline assignment: CDR1 LNHDA and CDR2 SQIVND (reference sequence). This CDR3 spans 18 amino acids. CDR3 in DNA: TGTGCCAGTAGTATAGACCGGGGACTAGCGGCCTCCAACAATGAGCAGTTCTTC. As protein: CASSIDRGLAASNNEQFF.

The chain combines TRBV6-5 with TRBJ1-2; maybe TRBD1 (5 bases). V dropped 9 bases and J dropped 6 bases, with 11 bases sitting between them. Germline V gene lookup returns CDR1 MNHEY and CDR2 SVGAGI. The CDR3 runs 11 residues. The CDR3 reads CARARRDGYTF. The CDR3 DNA is TGTGCCAGAGCTCGCAGGGATGGCTACACCTTC.

The chain combines TRBV2 with TRBJ1-2; D call uncertain. V lost 3 bases to trimming and J lost 4 bases, with 3 bases between them. The CDR3 extends over 11 amino acids. The germline V gene has CDR1 SNHLY and CDR2 FYNNEI. Here the CDR3 reads CASSESYGYTF. DNA of the CDR3: TGTGCCAGCAGTGAGAGCTATGGCTACACCTTC. The full variable domain, with the rest looked up from reference TRBV2 and TRBJ1-2, is EPEVTQTPSHQVTQMGQEVILRCVPISNHLYFYWYRQILGQKVEFLVSFYNNEISEKSEIFDDQFSVERPDGSNFTLKIRSTKLEDSAMYFCASSESYGYTFGSGTRLTVV.

The V gene is TRBV7-2, the J gene TRBJ1-3; D unresolved. The V gene lost 3 bases and the J gene lost 0 bases, with 6 bases spanning the gap. CDR1 SGHTA and CDR2 FQGNSA come from the germline V gene. This CDR3 spans 14 amino acids. Here the CDR3 reads CASSFRVSGNTIYF. CDR3 nucleotide sequence: TGTGCCAGCAGCTTCCGTGTCTCTGGAAACACCATATATTTT.

This clone was counted a single time. The CDR3 nucleotides read TGTGCCAGCTCACCTAGGACTAGCCCAGCAACTAACCTTCTAGAGACCCAGTACTTC. This codes for CASSPRTSPATNLLETQYF. The J gene is TRBJ2-5, the V gene TRBV18; 8 bases line up with TRBD2. The V segment lost 3 bases and the J segment 4 bases; nucleotides outside the gene matches: 19. Germline CDR1 and CDR2: KGHSH and LQKENI. The CDR3 length is 19 residues.

The chain couples TRBV7-3 to TRBJ1-6; no reliable D call. The CDR3 contains 13 residues. The V gene lost 2 bases and the J gene lost 10 bases, with 9 bases spanning the gap. Germline V gives CDR1 SGHTA, CDR2 FQGTGA. The CDR3 sequence is CASSLESGSPLHF. For the CDR3, the DNA is TGTGCCAGCAGCTTAGAGTCGGGATCACCCCTCCACTTT.

The CDR3 loop is CSVTGTGFSGAYF. In DNA, the CDR3 is TGCAGCGTGACCGGGACAGGATTTTCGGGGGCGTACTTC. This chain joins TRBV29-1 and TRBJ2-7; 8 bases are a match to TRBD1. Germline CDR1 SQVTM, CDR2 ANQGSEA. V lost 6 bases to trimming and J lost 12 bases; unmatched junction nucleotides: 16. The CDR3 sequence is 13 residues long.

The V and J genes are TRBV5-1 and TRBJ2-7; possibly TRBD2 for D (7 bases). The CDR3 covers 15 residues. The V and J ends lost 4 bases and 0 bases respectively, with 14 bases between them. Germline CDR1 is SGHRS and CDR2 is YFSETQ. The CDR3 loop reads CASSVGGGLSYEQYF. Here the CDR3 DNA reads TGCGCCAGCAGCGTGGGCGGGGGCCTCTCCTACGAGCAGTACTTC.

This clone has only a few counts. The chain recombines TRBV30 with TRBJ1-1; TRBD1 agrees at 7 bases. The V segment lost 2 bases and the J segment 6 bases; nucleotides outside the gene matches: 9. The CDR3 totals 14 residues. Germline CDR1 GTSNPN, CDR2 SVGIG (reference sequence). The CDR3 sequence: CAWSPGQQVPEAFF. Here the CDR3 DNA reads TGTGCCTGGAGTCCGGGACAGCAGGTACCTGAAGCTTTCTTT.